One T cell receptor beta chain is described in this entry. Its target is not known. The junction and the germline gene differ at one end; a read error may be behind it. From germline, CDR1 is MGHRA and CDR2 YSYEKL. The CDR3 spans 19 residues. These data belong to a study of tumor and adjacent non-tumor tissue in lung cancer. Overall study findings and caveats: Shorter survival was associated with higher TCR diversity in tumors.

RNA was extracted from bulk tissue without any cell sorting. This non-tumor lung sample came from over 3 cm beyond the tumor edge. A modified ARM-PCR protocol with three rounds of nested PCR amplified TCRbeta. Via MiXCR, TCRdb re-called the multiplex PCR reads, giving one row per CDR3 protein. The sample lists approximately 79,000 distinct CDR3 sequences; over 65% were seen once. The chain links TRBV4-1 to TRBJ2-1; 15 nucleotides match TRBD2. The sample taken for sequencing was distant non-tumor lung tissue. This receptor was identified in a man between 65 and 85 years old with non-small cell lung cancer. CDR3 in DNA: TGCGCTAGCAGCCATCCGGGACTAGCGGGGGGACCAGGTAAAAATGAGCAGCTCTTC. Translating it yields CASSHPGLAGGPGKNEQLF.